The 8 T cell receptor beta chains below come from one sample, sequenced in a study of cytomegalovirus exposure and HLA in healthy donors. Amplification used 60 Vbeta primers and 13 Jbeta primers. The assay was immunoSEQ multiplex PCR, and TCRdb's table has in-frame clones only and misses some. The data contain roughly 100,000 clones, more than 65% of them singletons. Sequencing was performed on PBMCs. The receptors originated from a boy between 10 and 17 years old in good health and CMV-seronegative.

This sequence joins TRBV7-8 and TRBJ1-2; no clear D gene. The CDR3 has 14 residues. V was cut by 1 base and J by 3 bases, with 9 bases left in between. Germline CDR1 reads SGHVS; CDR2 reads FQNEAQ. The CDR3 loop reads CASSLGTDYYGYTF. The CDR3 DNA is TGTGCCAGCAGCTTAGGTACTGATTACTATGGCTACACCTTC.

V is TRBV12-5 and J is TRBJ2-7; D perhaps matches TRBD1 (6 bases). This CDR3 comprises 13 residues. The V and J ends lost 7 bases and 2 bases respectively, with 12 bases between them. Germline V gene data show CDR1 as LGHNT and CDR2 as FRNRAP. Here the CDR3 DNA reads TGTGCTAGTGCCCCGGGACACGCCTACGAGCAGTACTTC. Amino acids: CASAPGHAYEQYF. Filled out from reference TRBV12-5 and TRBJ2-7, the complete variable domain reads DARVTQTPRHKVTEMGQEVTMRCQPILGHNTVFWYRQTMMQGLELLAYFRNRAPLDDSGMPKDRFSAEMPDATLATLKIQPSEPRDSAVYFCASAPGHAYEQYFGPGTRLTVT.

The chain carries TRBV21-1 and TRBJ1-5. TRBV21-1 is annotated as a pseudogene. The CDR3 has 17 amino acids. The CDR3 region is CASSKDGSRYSNQPQHF. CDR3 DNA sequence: TGTGCCAGCAGCAAAGATGGCTCCCGGTATAGCAATCAGCCCCAACATTTT.

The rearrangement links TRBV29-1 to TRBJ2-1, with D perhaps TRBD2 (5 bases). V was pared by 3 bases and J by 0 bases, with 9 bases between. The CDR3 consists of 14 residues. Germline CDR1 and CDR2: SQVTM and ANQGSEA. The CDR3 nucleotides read TGCAGCGTTGAGGACTCCGGCTCCTACAATGAGCAGTTCTTC. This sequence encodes CSVEDSGSYNEQFF.

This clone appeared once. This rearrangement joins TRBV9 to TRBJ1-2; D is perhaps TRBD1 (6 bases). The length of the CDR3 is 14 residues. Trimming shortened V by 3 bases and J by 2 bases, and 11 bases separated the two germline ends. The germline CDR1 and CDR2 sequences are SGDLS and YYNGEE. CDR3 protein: CASSADRKNYGYTF. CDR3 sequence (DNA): TGTGCCAGCAGCGCTGACAGGAAAAACTATGGCTACACCTTC.

CDR3: CAWRTTGYTEAFF. In nucleotides, the CDR3 is TGTGCCTGGAGAACGACAGGGTACACTGAAGCTTTCTTT. This sequence joins TRBV30 and TRBJ1-1, with TRBD1 identical over 7 bases. Germline V gene sequence: CDR1 GTSNPN, CDR2 SVGIG (reference sequence). Unmatched junction bases numbered 4, after V lost 3 bases and J lost 3 bases. This CDR3 comprises 13 residues.

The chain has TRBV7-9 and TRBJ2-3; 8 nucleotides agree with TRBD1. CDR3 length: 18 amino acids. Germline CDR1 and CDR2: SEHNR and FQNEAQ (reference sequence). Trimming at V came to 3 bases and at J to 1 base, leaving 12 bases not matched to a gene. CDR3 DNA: TGTGCCAGCAGCTTCACAAATCGGGCCAGGGGGCGCACAGATACGCAGTATTTT. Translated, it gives CASSFTNRARGRTDTQYF.

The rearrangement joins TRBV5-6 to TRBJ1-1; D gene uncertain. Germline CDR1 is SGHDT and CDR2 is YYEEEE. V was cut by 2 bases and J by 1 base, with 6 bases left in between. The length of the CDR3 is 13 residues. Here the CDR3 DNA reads TGTGCCAGCAGCTTAAGGAGGAACACTGAAGCTTTCTTT. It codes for CASSLRRNTEAFF. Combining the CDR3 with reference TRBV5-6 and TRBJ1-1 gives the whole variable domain DAGVTQSPTHLIKTRGQQVTLRCSPKSGHDTVSWYQQALGQGPQFIFQYYEEEERQRGNFPDRFSGHQFPNYSSELNVNALLLGDSALYLCASSLRRNTEAFFGQGTRLTVV.